Listed here are 10 T cell receptor beta chains from one sample, sequenced in a study of blood T cell repertoires in COVID-19 (dated by TCRdb to about 2020). Libraries were prepared through the immunoSEQ multiplex PCR assay. This immuneACCESS table, as held by TCRdb, lists in-frame sequences with V and J called but not all clones. Of the missing ones, under half trace to an unresolved V gene in checked studies; the others have no known cause. The sample profile shows about 180,000 clones; less than 90% of them were found once. The ten most abundant clones make up less than 10% of the sample. The sample comprised peripheral blood. These receptors were obtained from a woman aged 70-85 years with COVID-19, enrolled during active disease.

This chain connects TRBV7-8 to TRBJ2-7; 7 nucleotides align to TRBD2. This CDR3 region has 17 residues. V was clipped by 3 bases and J by 7 bases; unmatched bases: 18. Germline values: CDR1 SGHVS, CDR2 FQNEAQ. The CDR3 here is CASSFFPRGEGGEEQYF. The DNA for the CDR3 is TGTGCCAGCAGCTTCTTCCCAAGAGGGGAGGGCGGGGAAGAGCAGTACTTC.

The V gene is TRBV29-1, the J gene TRBJ2-3; 7 bases match TRBD2. The CDR3 consists of 16 residues. The junction had 11 bases not matched to a gene; V was cut back by 3 bases and J by 2 bases. The germline V gene has CDR1 SQVTM and CDR2 ANQGSEA. The CDR3 DNA is TGCAGCGTTGACCGGCGGGCTAGCGGTAACACAGATACGCAGTATTTT. Its translation is CSVDRRASGNTDTQYF.

The V gene is TRBV11-2, the J gene TRBJ2-6; TRBD1 is a possible D gene (6 bases). CDR1 and CDR2 from the germline V gene are SGHAT and FQNNGV. CDR3 length equals 14 residues. V was shortened by 5 bases and J by 12 bases, with 17 bases between the two germline ends. The chain's CDR3 is CASSAGQPRGVLTF. CDR3 coding DNA: TGTGCCAGCAGCGCTGGACAGCCGAGAGGCGTCCTGACTTTC. The whole variable domain, remainder taken from reference TRBV11-2 and TRBJ2-6, is EAGVAQSPRYKIIEKRQSVAFWCNPISGHATLYWYQQILGQGPKLLIQFQNNGVVDDSQLPKDRFSAERLKGVDSTLKIQPAKLEDSAVYLCASSAGQPRGVLTFGAGSRLTVL.

The chain carries TRBV5-4 and TRBJ2-2; 10 positions match TRBD2. Germline CDR1 SGHNT, CDR2 YYREEE (reference sequence). V shed 2 bases, J shed 6 bases, and the junction held 4 bases outside the gene matches. The CDR3 runs to 15 residues. The DNA for the CDR3 is TGTGCCAGCAGCTTAGCTAGCGGGAGTCCCGGGGAGCTGTTTTTT. Translation gives CASSLASGSPGELFF.

The chain has TRBV11-2 and TRBJ2-5; D uncertain. In germline, CDR1 is SGHAT, CDR2 FQNNGV. V was shortened by 0 bases and J by 7 bases, with 15 bases between the two germline ends. There are 15 residues in the CDR3. CDR3 amino acids: CASSLDGNNPMTQYF. The CDR3 DNA is TGTGCCAGCAGCTTAGATGGTAACAATCCAATGACCCAGTACTTC.

The chain combines TRBV6-5 with TRBJ1-1; no definite D call. The CDR3 is 13 amino acids. Looked up from germline, CDR1 is MNHEY and CDR2 is SVGAGI. V was trimmed by 5 bases and J by 11 bases, leaving 18 bases between them. CDR3 region: CASSTADTPGAFF. In DNA, the CDR3 is TGTGCCAGCAGTACTGCTGACACCCCGGGGGCTTTCTTT.

The chain uses TRBV7-8 and TRBJ1-2; D is uncertain. Germline CDR1 SGHVS, CDR2 FQNEAQ. The CDR3 contains 14 residues. Trimming removed 0 bases at V and 4 bases at J, with 9 bases between. This CDR3 is CASSLAGQSYGYTF. The CDR3 coding sequence is TGTGCCAGCAGCTTAGCGGGCCAGAGCTATGGCTACACCTTC.

The rearrangement joins TRBV19 to TRBJ2-5; D is unclear. In germline, CDR1 is LNHDA, CDR2 SQIVND (reference sequence). The length of the CDR3 is 15 residues. Trimming removed 5 bases from V and 0 bases from J, with 13 bases in between. CDR3 in amino acids: CASSQIPQYQETQYF. CDR3 sequence (DNA): TGTGCCAGTAGTCAAATCCCTCAGTACCAAGAGACCCAGTACTTC.

There are a few counts of this clone. This sequence joins TRBV5-4 and TRBJ2-7; 13 bases line up with TRBD2. With 4 bases clipped from V and 6 bases from J, the junction kept 4 bases outside the gene matches. Germline lookup yields CDR1 SGHNT and CDR2 YYREEE (reference sequence). This CDR3 spans 14 amino acids. The CDR3 loop reads CASSRTSGSSEQYF. As DNA, the CDR3 is TGTGCCAGCAGCAGGACTAGCGGGAGTAGCGAGCAGTACTTC.

The V and J genes are TRBV30 and TRBJ2-3, with 9 bases fitting TRBD2. V was pared by 3 bases and J by 10 bases, with 8 bases of the junction left unmatched. From germline, CDR1 is GTSNPN and CDR2 SVGIG (reference sequence). This CDR3 contains 13 residues. The CDR3 coding sequence is TGTGCCTGGAGGGATAGCGGGAGCGGAGCGCAGTATTTT. Protein sequence: CAWRDSGSGAQYF.